These 30 T cell receptor beta chains were sequenced from one sample in a study of blood T cells in healthy people across ages. Through a sample-barcoded 5' primer and a J-beta primer mix, a second PCR was run for roughly 7 to 12 cycles. TCRdb passed the 5' RACE reads through MiXCR, listing each CDR3 protein once. This table has 1.8 million or so distinct CDR3 sequences, roughly 43% appearing once. Sequencing used blood. These receptors were taken from a human donor in good health.

The genes are TRBV4-3 and TRBJ2-3; TRBD2 matches at 8 bases. The CDR3 covers 17 residues. The trim removed 0 bases at V and 6 bases at J, leaving 11 bases unmatched. Germline V gene data show CDR1 as LGHNA and CDR2 as YSLEER. The CDR3 coding sequence is TGCGCCAGCAGCCAAGAGATCGGAGCGGGGGCGGGGGATACGCAGTATTTT. This gives the protein CASSQEIGAGAGDTQYF.

This clonotype was observed a few times. This chain joins TRBV28 and TRBJ2-3; a weak D match, TRBD1 (5 bases). Germline V lookup: CDR1 MDHEN, CDR2 SYDVKM. Trimming cost V 5 bases and J 2 bases, with 11 bases left between them. The CDR3 length is 14 residues. The CDR3 DNA is TGTGCCAGCAGTATCCAGGGTTACACAGATACGCAGTATTTT. Translation: CASSIQGYTDTQYF.

This clonotype was counted once. CDR3: CASSLWGRSVSYEQYF. CDR3 bases: TGTGCCAGCAGCTTATGGGGGCGGTCTGTGTCCTACGAGCAGTACTTC. This chain uses TRBV11-2 with TRBJ2-7; tentative D call: TRBD1 (6 bases). Germline V lookup: CDR1 SGHAT, CDR2 FQNNGV. The CDR3 consists of 16 residues. V lost 2 bases to trimming and J lost 1 base, with 15 bases between them.

J is TRBJ2-3 and V is TRBV20-1; 8 nucleotides agree with TRBD2. From germline, CDR1 is DFQATT and CDR2 SNEGSKA (reference sequence). CDR3 size: 13 residues. V lost 5 bases to trimming and J lost 1 base; unmatched junction nucleotides: 2. In DNA, the CDR3 is TGCAGTGCTTATAGCGGGGGCACAGATACGCAGTATTTT. It specifies CSAYSGGTDTQYF.

The chain links TRBV5-5 to TRBJ2-3; D unclear. The CDR3 extends over 16 amino acids. In germline, CDR1 is SGHKS, CDR2 YYEKEE (reference sequence). Trimming took 0 bases from V and 2 from J, leaving 13 bases between them. In DNA, the CDR3 is TGTGCCAGCAGCTTGGACAACTACCTACTCACAGATACGCAGTATTTT. Its protein product is CASSLDNYLLTDTQYF.

DNA of the CDR3: TGTGCCATCAGTCTTCCGGGACAGCCTAATGAGCAGTTCTTC. Its protein is CAISLPGQPNEQFF. This sequence joins TRBV10-3 and TRBJ2-1, with 7 bases matching TRBD1. The CDR3 has 14 amino acids. Germline CDR1 ENHRY, CDR2 SYGVKD. Germline trimming cut 5 bases from V and 7 bases from J; bases unmatched to any gene: 8.

This clonotype was recorded at least ten times. V and J are TRBV7-2 and TRBJ2-7; TRBD1 matches 7 bases. In germline, CDR1 is SGHTA, CDR2 FQGNSA. The CDR3 has 13 amino acids. V lost 4 bases, J lost 4 bases, and 4 bases stayed unmatched. CDR3 in amino acids: CASSSDREYEQYF. The DNA for the CDR3 is TGTGCCAGCAGCTCCGACAGGGAGTACGAGCAGTACTTC.

Concerning this clonotype itself: The junction departs from germline at one end; a sequencing error may be responsible. J is TRBJ1-1 and V is TRBV12-3 or TRBV12-4, with 8 bases lining up with TRBD1. CDR3 size: 18 residues. The CDR3 nucleotides are TGTACCAGCAGTTACCCCCACTTGACAGGGGTGAAGGGCACTGAAGCTTTCTTT. Its protein product is CTSSYPHLTGVKGTEAFF.

The rearrangement links TRBV6-6 to TRBJ1-2, with 9 bases aligning to TRBD1. The CDR3 is made up of 14 amino acids. Germline assignment: CDR1 MNHNY and CDR2 SVGAGI (reference sequence). The V segment lost 7 bases and the J segment 5 bases; nucleotides outside the gene matches: 8. The CDR3 sequence: CASNQKQGAYGYTF. The CDR3 bases are TGTGCCAGCAACCAGAAACAGGGGGCGTATGGCTACACCTTC.

The chain carries TRBV20-1 and TRBJ2-3; D is perhaps TRBD1 (5 bases). Germline loops: CDR1 DFQATT, CDR2 SNEGSKA (reference sequence). The CDR3 covers 16 residues. V lost 0 bases to trimming and J lost 1 base, with 14 bases between them. CDR3 in amino acids: CSARDRTETGTDTQYF. The DNA for the CDR3 is TGCAGTGCTAGAGATCGGACCGAGACAGGCACAGATACGCAGTATTTT.

This chain connects TRBV28 to TRBJ2-5, with D hard to call. The CDR3 covers 16 residues. V lost 8 bases, J lost 4 bases, and 23 bases lay in between. CDR1 and CDR2 (germline): MDHEN, SYDVKM. Here the CDR3 DNA reads TGTGCCAGCTCCACCTCCCCCCAAGGGCCACGAGAGACCCAGTACTTC. Translating it yields CASSTSPQGPRETQYF. The full variable domain, completed using reference TRBV28 and TRBJ2-5, is DVKVTQSSRYLVKRTGEKVFLECVQDMDHENMFWYRQDPGLGLRLIYFSYDVKMKEKGDIPEGYSVSREKKERFSLILESASTNQTSMYLCASSTSPQGPRETQYFGPGTRLLVL.

The V call is TRBV20-1, the J call TRBJ2-2; no firm D call. The CDR3 length is 12 residues. The germline gives CDR1 DFQATT, CDR2 SNEGSKA (reference sequence). V was pared by 6 bases and J by 4 bases, with 9 bases between. The CDR3 loop is CSAKTLTGELFF. CDR3 in DNA: TGCAGTGCCAAGACTCTCACCGGGGAGCTGTTTTTT.

The V gene is TRBV29-1, the J gene TRBJ2-4, with 9 bases that match TRBD2. The DNA end favors TRBJ2-5, so the J call may be wrong. Germline lookup yields CDR1 SQVTM and CDR2 ANQGSEA. The CDR3 sequence is 17 residues long. The CDR3 reads CSVVGGGLSGSFGTQYF. In DNA form, the CDR3 reads TGCAGCGTTGTCGGGGGAGGACTTAGCGGGAGTTTCGGGACCCAGTACTTC.

The chain uses TRBV18 and TRBJ2-5, with 9 positions matching TRBD2. In germline, CDR1 is KGHSH, CDR2 LQKENI. The CDR3 length is 17 residues. J lost 5 bases, V lost 2 bases, and 12 bases had no gene match. The DNA of the CDR3 is TGTGCCAGCTCACCAAACCCAGTAGCGGGGGTCGGGGAGACCCAGTACTTC. This gives the protein CASSPNPVAGVGETQYF.

This sequence joins TRBV6-2 or TRBV6-3 and TRBJ1-2; unclear D gene. The V gene lost 4 bases and the J gene lost 0 bases, with 18 bases spanning the gap. The CDR3 runs 17 residues. Germline CDR1 reads MNHEY; CDR2 reads SVGEGT. The CDR3, as DNA: TGTGCCAGCAGTTCTTCACTCGACTTGACACCTAACTATGGCTACACCTTC. Protein sequence: CASSSSLDLTPNYGYTF.

J is TRBJ1-2 and V is TRBV7-2; a possible D gene is TRBD1 (5 bases). Looked up from germline, CDR1 is SGHTA and CDR2 is FQGNSA. CDR3 length: 13 amino acids. The ends were cut back, 5 bases at V and 6 bases at J, with 13 bases in the middle. The CDR3 nucleotides read TGTGCCAGCAGCCTCCTGGGGACTAATGGCTACACCTTC. Translated, it gives CASSLLGTNGYTF.

This clonotype was observed a few times. The chain couples TRBV7-2 to TRBJ2-3, with a weak D call TRBD2 (7 bases). Germline CDR1 and CDR2: SGHTA and FQGNSA. Deletions cut 1 base from V and 1 base from J, with 12 bases between. The CDR3 is made up of 16 amino acids. The CDR3 DNA follows: TGTGCCAGCAGCTTAGTTGGGGGGGCCCGCACAGATACGCAGTATTTT. Translating it yields CASSLVGGARTDTQYF.

This clonotype has a handful of counts. The chain recombines TRBV20-1 with TRBJ1-2, with D hard to call. V was trimmed by 3 bases and J by 8 bases, leaving 13 bases between them. The CDR3 is 12 amino acids. Germline lookup yields CDR1 DFQATT and CDR2 SNEGSKA (reference sequence). The CDR3 is CSASPPLGGYTF. CDR3 DNA sequence: TGCAGTGCTAGTCCCCCGTTAGGCGGCTACACCTTC.

The rearrangement uses TRBV6-2 or TRBV6-3 and TRBJ1-2, with D perhaps TRBD1 (6 bases). V dropped 3 bases and J dropped 2 bases, with 10 bases sitting between them. From germline, CDR1 is MNHEY and CDR2 SVGEGT. The CDR3 is 14 residues long. The CDR3 nucleotides read TGTGCCAGCAGTTATCTCCAGGGGAACTATGGCTACACCTTC. This sequence encodes CASSYLQGNYGYTF.

This clonotype has just a few counts. The chain couples TRBV7-2 to TRBJ2-7, with TRBD1 identical over 9 bases. Germline assignment: CDR1 SGHTA and CDR2 FQGNSA. Trimming cost V 5 bases and J 2 bases; bases outside gene matches: 19. The CDR3 runs 19 residues. The DNA of the CDR3 is TGTGCCAGCAGCCCTCCGGGACAGGGATTAGGGGCCGTAACCTACGAGCAGTACTTC. As protein: CASSPPGQGLGAVTYEQYF.

The rearrangement links TRBV20-1 to TRBJ1-2; D unclear. V gave up 3 bases and J gave up 1 base, with 9 bases separating them. The CDR3 sequence is 13 residues long. The germline V gene has CDR1 DFQATT and CDR2 SNEGSKA (reference sequence). CDR3: CSASRGDNYGYTF. The CDR3 nucleotides read TGCAGTGCTAGCCGGGGAGATAACTATGGCTACACCTTC.

In the case of this clonotype: Compared with germline, one end of the junction differs, possibly owing to a read error. The V gene is TRBV12-3 or TRBV12-4, the J gene TRBJ1-4; 10 bases match TRBD1. The CDR3 is 18 amino acids. CDR3 loop: CAGSLNPDDRGPNEKLFF. Here the CDR3 DNA reads TGTGCCGGCAGTCTAAATCCCGACGACAGGGGGCCTAATGAAAAACTGTTTTTT.

For this clonotype: A read error may account for a junction end that differs from germline. The gene calls are TRBV7-2 and TRBJ1-4; D is unclear. CDR3 size: 15 residues. Per germline, CDR1 SGHTA and CDR2 FQGNSA. The CDR3 loop reads CASSLFPGLNEKRFF. The CDR3 DNA sequence: TGTGCCAGCAGCTTATTCCCGGGCCTTAATGAAAAACGGTTTTTT.

V usage is TRBV28 and J usage is TRBJ1-5; unclear D gene. CDR3 length equals 15 residues. Germline CDR1 is MDHEN and CDR2 is SYDVKM. V dropped 2 bases and J dropped 3 bases, with 11 bases sitting between them. This CDR3 reads CASSLEGWNNQPQHF. The DNA of the CDR3 is TGTGCCAGCAGTTTAGAGGGATGGAACAATCAGCCCCAGCATTTT.

This clonotype was counted between two and nine times. V and J are TRBV20-1 and TRBJ2-7, with a weak D call TRBD1 (5 bases). The germline V gene has CDR1 DFQATT and CDR2 SNEGSKA (reference sequence). V lost 5 bases, J lost 6 bases, and 23 bases lay in between. CDR3 length equals 15 residues. CDR3 nucleotide sequence: TGCAGTGCTTCACAACCTCGACTCGACAGCCCCGAGCAGTACTTC. Its translation: CSASQPRLDSPEQYF.

This clonotype was seen a handful of times. The V gene is TRBV28, the J gene TRBJ1-2; a possible D gene is TRBD1 (6 bases). The length of the CDR3 is 17 residues. The germline gives CDR1 MDHEN, CDR2 SYDVKM. V shed 2 bases and J shed 7 bases, with 23 bases lying between them. The CDR3, as DNA: TGTGCCAGCAGTTTAGGGGCAGGGGCCGGATATTTGTCTGGCTACACCTTC. Residues: CASSLGAGAGYLSGYTF.

This chain uses TRBV4-2 with TRBJ2-1, with D perhaps matching TRBD2 (7 bases). CDR3 size: 18 residues. Trimming cost V 0 bases and J 8 bases, with 23 bases left between them. Per the germline V gene, CDR1 is LGHNA and CDR2 is YNFKEQ. CDR3 in amino acids: CASSQEGGGGYYSDEQFF. The CDR3 DNA reads TGTGCCAGCAGCCAAGAAGGGGGGGGCGGGTACTATAGCGATGAGCAGTTCTTC.

A single count supports this clonotype. The chain employs TRBV29-1 and TRBJ2-5; no definite D call. The end of the DNA aligns better with TRBJ2-7, so the J call may be wrong. The CDR3 loop spans 14 amino acids. Germline CDR1 is SQVTM and CDR2 is ANQGSEA. CDR3 coding DNA: TGCAGCGCTCGAGGCGGAGATAGACCCTACGAGCAGTACTTC. Translation: CSARGGDRPYEQYF.

J is TRBJ1-2 and V is TRBV20-1, with TRBD1 matching over 9 bases. J gave up 4 bases and V 3 bases, and 6 bases lay outside the gene matches. The CDR3 covers 14 residues. CDR1 and CDR2 from the germline V gene are DFQATT and SNEGSKA (reference sequence). The CDR3 DNA is TGCAGTGCTAGGACAGGGGGGTTTAGCTATGGCTACACCTTC. Its protein is CSARTGGFSYGYTF.

Only a few counts were recorded for this clonotype. Here the CDR3 DNA reads TGTGCCAGCAGCTTAGTTCAATTCCAGGTCTATGGCTACACCTTC. Translating gives CASSLVQFQVYGYTF. The V and J genes are TRBV7-2 and TRBJ1-2; D remains unclear. Germline CDR1 and CDR2: SGHTA and FQGNSA. The CDR3 totals 15 residues. V lost 1 base, J lost 4 bases, and 13 bases lay in between.